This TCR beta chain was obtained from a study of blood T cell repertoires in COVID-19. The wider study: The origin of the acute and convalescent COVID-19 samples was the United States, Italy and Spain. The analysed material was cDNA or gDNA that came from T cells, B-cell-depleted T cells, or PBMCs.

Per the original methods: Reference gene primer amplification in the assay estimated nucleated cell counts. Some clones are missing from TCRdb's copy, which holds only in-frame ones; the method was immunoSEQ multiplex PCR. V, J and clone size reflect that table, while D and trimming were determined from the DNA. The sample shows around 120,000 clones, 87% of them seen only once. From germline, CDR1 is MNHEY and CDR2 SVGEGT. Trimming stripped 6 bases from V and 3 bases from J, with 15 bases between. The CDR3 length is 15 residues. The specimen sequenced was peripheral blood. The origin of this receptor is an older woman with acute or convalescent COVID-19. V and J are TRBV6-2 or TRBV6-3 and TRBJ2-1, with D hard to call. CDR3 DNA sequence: TGTGCCAGCAGCCCTTATAAGGCGGTCTACAATGAGCAGTTCTTC. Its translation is CASSPYKAVYNEQFF.